This TCR beta chain was identified during a study of T cells in localized non-small cell lung cancer. Points from the study as a whole: A denser population of T cells in blood accompanied longer overall survival. The greatest T cell clonality was found in uninvolved adjacent lung (higher than in tumor).

V lost 11 bases to trimming and J lost 5 bases; unmatched junction nucleotides: 5. The CDR3 loop spans 13 amino acids. Looked up from germline, CDR1 is SEHNR and CDR2 is FQNEAQ (reference sequence). Points on this clone: The antigen is not known.

The assay was immunoSEQ multiplex PCR, and TCRdb's table has in-frame clones only and misses some. The table has around 16,000 clones, approximately 84% seen once. The chain joins TRBV7-9 to TRBJ1-6, with 8 bases aligning to TRBD1. The receptor was isolated from a male donor older than 55 with stage I lung adenocarcinoma. Specimen: peripheral blood, collected before any cancer treatment. The CDR3 spells CALRGPNNSPLHF. In DNA form, the CDR3 reads TGTGCCCTCAGGGGGCCGAATAATTCACCCCTCCACTTT.